The clone carrying this T cell receptor beta chain was observed once. What it binds is not known. The entry originates in a study of blood T cells in healthy people across ages. V lost 4 bases and J lost 12, with 4 bases in between. Germline V CDR1 and CDR2: SGHDN, FVKESK. The CDR3 consists of 9 residues. Aged roughly 6 to 95, donors were systemically healthy Caucasians from Russia. Peripheral blood samples of 7.5 to 10 milliliters were drawn from each donor. The use of a sample-barcoded 5' primer and a J-beta primer mix characterized a second PCR of about 7 to 12 cycles. TCRdb ran MiXCR on the 5' RACE reads and lists one entry per CDR3 protein. Among about 1.7 million distinct CDR3 sequences listed, about 28% were seen once. Notes on the study in general: Significant beta diversity loss was already apparent by age roughly 43, declining roughly linearly. Greater diversity and more naive CD4+ cells were seen in long-lived donors than in aged donors.

Material: blood. This clonotype originated in a woman aged 30 to 39 in good health. This chain joins TRBV14 and TRBJ1-5; D is unresolved. Written as DNA, the CDR3 is TGTGCCAGCAGCCCGCGCCAGCATTTT. Translated, it gives CASSPRQHF.